The TCR beta chain under discussion was sequenced for a study of early T cells in non-severe SARS-CoV-2 infection. Study-wide results and limits: Anti-spike CD8 responses were favored by VDJdb matching, which missed private and CD4 specificities.

A note on this clonotype: The target antigen is unknown.

With 6 bases removed from V and 0 bases from J, the gap between germline ends came to 17 bases. Germline V lookup: CDR1 SNHLY, CDR2 FYNNEI. This CDR3 is built from 16 residues. In TCRdb, the 5' RACE reads were re-called with MiXCR into one record per CDR3 protein. The table lists tens of thousands of distinct CDR3 sequences, 9% to 15% of them singletons. J is TRBJ1-1 and V is TRBV2, with unresolved D. The sample comprised whole blood. The sequence came from an adult who was a healthcare worker with PCR-confirmed SARS-CoV-2 infection or an uninfected control (not recorded which). DNA of the CDR3: TGTGCCAGCAGGATAGCCAACAGCGTGATGAACACTGAAGCTTTCTTT. Translating gives CASRIANSVMNTEAFF.